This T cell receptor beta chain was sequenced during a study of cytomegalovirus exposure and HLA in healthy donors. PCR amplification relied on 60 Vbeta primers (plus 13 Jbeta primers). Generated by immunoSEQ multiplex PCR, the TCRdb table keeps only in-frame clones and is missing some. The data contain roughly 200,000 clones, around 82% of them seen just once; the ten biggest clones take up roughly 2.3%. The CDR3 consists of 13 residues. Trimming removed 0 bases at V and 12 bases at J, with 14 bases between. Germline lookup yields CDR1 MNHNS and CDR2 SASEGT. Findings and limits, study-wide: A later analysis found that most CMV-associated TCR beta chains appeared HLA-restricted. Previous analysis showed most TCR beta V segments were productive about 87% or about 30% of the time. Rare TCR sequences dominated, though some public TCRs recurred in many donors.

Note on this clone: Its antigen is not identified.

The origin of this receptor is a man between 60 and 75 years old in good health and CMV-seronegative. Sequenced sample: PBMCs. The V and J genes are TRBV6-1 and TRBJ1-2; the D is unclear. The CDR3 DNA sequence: TGTGCCAGCAGTGAAGCGCCCCCCACAGAAGACACCTTC. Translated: CASSEAPPTEDTF.